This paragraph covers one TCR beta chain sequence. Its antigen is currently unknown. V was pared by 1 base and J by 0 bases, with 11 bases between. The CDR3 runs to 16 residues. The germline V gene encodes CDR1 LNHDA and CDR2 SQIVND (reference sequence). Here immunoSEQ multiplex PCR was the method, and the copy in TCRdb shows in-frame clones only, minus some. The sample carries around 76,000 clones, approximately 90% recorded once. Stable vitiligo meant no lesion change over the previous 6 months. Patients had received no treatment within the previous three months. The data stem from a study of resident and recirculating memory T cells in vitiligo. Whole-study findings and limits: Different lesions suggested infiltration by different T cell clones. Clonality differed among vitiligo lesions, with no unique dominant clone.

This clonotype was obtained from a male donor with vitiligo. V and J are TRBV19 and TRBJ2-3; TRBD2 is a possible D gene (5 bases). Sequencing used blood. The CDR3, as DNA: TGTGCCAGTAGTATAGTAATTCGGACTAGCACAGATACGCAGTATTTT. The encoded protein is CASSIVIRTSTDTQYF.